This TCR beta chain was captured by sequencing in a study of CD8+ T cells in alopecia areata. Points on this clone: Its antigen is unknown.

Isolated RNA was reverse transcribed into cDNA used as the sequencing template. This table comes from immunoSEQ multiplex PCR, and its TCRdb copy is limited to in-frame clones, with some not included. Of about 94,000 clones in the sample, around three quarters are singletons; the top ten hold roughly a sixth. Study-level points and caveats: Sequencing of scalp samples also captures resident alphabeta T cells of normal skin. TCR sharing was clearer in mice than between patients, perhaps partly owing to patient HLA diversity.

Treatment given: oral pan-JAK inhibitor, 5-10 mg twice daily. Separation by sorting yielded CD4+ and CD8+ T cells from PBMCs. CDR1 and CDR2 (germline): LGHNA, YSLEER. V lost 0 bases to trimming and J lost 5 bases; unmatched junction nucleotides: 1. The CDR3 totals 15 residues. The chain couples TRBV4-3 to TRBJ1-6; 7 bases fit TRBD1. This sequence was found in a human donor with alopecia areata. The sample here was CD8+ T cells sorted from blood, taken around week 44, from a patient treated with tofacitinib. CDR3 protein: CASSQDRGNNSPLHF. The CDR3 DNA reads TGCGCCAGCAGCCAAGACAGGGGGAATAATTCACCCCTCCACTTT.